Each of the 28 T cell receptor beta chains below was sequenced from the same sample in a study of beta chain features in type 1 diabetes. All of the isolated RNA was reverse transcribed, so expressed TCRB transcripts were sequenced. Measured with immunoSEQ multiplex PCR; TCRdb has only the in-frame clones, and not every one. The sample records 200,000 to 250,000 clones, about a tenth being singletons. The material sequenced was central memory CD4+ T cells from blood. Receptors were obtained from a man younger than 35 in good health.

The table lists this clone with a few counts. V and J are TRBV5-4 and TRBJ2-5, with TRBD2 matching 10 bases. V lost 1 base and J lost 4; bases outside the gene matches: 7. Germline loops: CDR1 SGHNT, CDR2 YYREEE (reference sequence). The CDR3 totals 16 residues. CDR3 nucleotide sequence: TGTGCCAGCAGCTTGCTCCAGCGGGAGGGACGAGAGACCCAGTACTTC. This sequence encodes CASSLLQREGRETQYF.

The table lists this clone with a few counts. CDR3 sequence reads: CASSFRDRGPAQETQYF. The CDR3 DNA reads TGTGCCAGCAGCTTCCGGGACAGGGGGCCCGCGCAAGAGACCCAGTACTTC. V usage is TRBV7-9 and J usage is TRBJ2-5; 12 nucleotides match TRBD1. Per germline, CDR1 SEHNR and CDR2 FQNEAQ (reference sequence). This CDR3 spans 17 amino acids. V trimming: 3 bases; J trimming: 2 bases; junction bases outside the gene matches: 7.

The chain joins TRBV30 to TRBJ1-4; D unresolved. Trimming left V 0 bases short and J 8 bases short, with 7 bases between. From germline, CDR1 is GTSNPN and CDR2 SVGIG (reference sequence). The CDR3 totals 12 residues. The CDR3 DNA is TGTGCCTGGAGTGTAAGAGGGGAAAAACTGTTTTTT. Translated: CAWSVRGEKLFF.

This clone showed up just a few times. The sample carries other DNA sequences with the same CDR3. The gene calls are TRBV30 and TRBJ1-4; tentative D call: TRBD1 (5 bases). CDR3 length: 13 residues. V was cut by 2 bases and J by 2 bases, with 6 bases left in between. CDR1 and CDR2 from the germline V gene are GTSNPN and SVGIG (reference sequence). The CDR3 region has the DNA TGTGCCTGGAGTCGGGGCACTAATGAAAAACTGTTTTTT. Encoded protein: CAWSRGTNEKLFF.

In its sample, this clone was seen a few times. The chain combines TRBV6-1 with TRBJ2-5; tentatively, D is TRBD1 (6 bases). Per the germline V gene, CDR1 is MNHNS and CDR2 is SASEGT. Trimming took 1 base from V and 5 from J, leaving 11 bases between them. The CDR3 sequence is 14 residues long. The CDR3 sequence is CASSEGPQGETQYF. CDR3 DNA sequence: TGTGCCAGCAGTGAAGGGCCTCAGGGGGAGACCCAGTACTTC.

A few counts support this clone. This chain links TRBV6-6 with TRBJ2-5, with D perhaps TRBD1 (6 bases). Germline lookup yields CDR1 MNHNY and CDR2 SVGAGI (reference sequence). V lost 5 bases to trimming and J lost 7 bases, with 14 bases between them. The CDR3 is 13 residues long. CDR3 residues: CASSRTVRATQYF. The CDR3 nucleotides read TGTGCCAGCAGTCGGACAGTCAGGGCGACCCAGTACTTC.

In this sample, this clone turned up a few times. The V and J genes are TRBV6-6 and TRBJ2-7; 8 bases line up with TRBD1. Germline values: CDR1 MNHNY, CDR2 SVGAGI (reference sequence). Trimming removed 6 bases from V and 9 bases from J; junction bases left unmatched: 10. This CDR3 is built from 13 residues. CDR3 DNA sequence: TGTGCCAGCAGAGCAGGGGGCGGAAGACGGCAGTACTTC. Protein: CASRAGGGRRQYF.

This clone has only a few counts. The CDR3 nucleotides read TGTGCCAGCACCCAGGGCAGGGCGAGGGATGGCTACACCTTC. Translation gives CASTQGRARDGYTF. The chain couples TRBV28 to TRBJ1-2, with D maybe TRBD1 (5 bases). The CDR3 runs 14 residues. Germline V gives CDR1 MDHEN, CDR2 SYDVKM. V was trimmed by 7 bases and J by 6 bases, leaving 18 bases between them.

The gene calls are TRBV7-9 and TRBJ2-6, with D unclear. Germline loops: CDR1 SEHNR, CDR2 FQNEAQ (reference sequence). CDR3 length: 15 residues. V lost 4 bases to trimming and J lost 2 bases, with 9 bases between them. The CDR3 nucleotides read TGTGCCAGCAGCTCATCAAATACTGGGGCCAACGTCCTGACTTTC. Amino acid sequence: CASSSSNTGANVLTF. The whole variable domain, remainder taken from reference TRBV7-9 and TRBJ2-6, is DTGVSQNPRHKITKRGQNVTFRCDPISEHNRLYWYRQTLGQGPEFLTYFQNEAQLEKSRLLSDRFSAERPKGSFSTLEIQRTEQGDSAMYLCASSSSNTGANVLTFGAGSRLTVL.

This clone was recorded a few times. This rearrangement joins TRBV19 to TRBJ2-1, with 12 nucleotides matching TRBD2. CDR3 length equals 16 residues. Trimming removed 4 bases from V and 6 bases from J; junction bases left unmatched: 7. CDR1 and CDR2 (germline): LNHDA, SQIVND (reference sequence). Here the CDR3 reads CASSRPGLAGLNEQFF. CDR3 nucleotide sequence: TGTGCCAGTAGTAGGCCGGGACTAGCGGGCCTCAATGAGCAGTTCTTC. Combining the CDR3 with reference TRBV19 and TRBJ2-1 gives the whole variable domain DGGITQSPKYLFRKEGQNVTLSCEQNLNHDAMYWYRQDPGQGLRLIYYSQIVNDFQKGDIAEGYSVSREKKESFPLTVTSAQKNPTAFYLCASSRPGLAGLNEQFFGPGTRLTVL.

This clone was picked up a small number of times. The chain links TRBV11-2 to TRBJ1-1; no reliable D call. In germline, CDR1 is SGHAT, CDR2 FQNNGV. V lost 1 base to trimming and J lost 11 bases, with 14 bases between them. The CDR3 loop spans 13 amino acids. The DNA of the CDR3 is TGTGCCAGCAGCTTAGTTACGGAAGTTGGTGCTTTCTTT. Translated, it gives CASSLVTEVGAFF.

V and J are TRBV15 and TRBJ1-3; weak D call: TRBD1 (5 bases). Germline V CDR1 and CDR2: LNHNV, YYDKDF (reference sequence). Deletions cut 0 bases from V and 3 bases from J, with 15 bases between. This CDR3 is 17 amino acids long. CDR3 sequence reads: CATSRDRGRANGNTIYF. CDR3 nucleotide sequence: TGTGCCACCAGCAGAGATAGGGGCAGGGCAAATGGAAACACCATATATTTT.

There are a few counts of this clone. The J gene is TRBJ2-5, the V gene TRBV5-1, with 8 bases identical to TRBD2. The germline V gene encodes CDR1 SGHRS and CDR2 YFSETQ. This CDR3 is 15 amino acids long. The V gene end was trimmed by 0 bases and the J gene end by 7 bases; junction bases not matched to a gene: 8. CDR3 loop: CASSLAAGSGTTQYF. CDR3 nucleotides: TGCGCCAGCAGCTTGGCGGCGGGTAGCGGGACGACCCAGTACTTC.

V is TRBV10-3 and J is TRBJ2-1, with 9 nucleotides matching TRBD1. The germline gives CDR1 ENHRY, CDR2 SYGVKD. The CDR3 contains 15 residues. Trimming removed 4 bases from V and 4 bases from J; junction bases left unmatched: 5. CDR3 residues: CAISVRQGEYNEQFF. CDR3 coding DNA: TGTGCCATCAGTGTGAGACAGGGGGAATACAATGAGCAGTTCTTC.

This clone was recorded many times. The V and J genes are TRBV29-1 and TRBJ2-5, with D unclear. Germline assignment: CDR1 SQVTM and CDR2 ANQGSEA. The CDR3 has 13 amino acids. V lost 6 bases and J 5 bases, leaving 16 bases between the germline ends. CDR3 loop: CSVDRARAETQYF. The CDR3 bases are TGCAGCGTGGACCGGGCCCGCGCTGAGACCCAGTACTTC.

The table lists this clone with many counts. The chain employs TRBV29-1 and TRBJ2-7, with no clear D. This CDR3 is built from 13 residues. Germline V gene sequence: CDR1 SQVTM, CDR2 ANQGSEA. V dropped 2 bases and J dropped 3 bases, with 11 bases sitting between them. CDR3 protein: CSVEFFPGYEQYF. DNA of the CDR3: TGCAGCGTTGAATTCTTTCCGGGCTACGAGCAGTACTTC.

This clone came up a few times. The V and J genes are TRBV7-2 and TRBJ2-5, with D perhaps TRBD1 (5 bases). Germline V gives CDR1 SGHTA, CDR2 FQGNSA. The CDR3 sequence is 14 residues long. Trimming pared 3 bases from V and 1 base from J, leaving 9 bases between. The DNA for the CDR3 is TGTGCCAGCAGCTTTCGCAGGGCCCAAGAGACCCAGTACTTC. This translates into CASSFRRAQETQYF.

CDR3: CASSLSWHRGPWELTGANVLTF. The CDR3 DNA reads TGTGCCAGCAGTTTATCGTGGCACAGGGGCCCCTGGGAACTCACTGGGGCCAACGTCCTGACTTTC. The V and J genes are TRBV27 and TRBJ2-6, with 7 bases lining up with TRBD1. CDR3 size: 22 residues. The V and J ends lost 0 bases and 2 bases, in that order; junction bases with no gene match: 19. Germline V gene lookup returns CDR1 MNHEY and CDR2 SMNVEV (reference sequence).

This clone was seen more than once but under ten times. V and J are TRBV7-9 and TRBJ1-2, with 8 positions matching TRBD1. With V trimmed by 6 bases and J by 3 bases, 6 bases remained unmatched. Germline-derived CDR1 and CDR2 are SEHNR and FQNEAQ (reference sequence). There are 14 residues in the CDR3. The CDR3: CASSPNRGYYGYTF. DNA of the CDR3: TGTGCCAGCAGTCCAAACAGGGGGTACTATGGCTACACCTTC.

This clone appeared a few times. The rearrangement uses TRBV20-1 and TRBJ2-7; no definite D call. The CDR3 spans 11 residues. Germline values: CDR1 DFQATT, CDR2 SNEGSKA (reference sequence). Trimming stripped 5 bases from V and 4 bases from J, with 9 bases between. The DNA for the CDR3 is TGCAGTGCTCACCCGGCGTACGAGCAGTACTTC. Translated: CSAHPAYEQYF.

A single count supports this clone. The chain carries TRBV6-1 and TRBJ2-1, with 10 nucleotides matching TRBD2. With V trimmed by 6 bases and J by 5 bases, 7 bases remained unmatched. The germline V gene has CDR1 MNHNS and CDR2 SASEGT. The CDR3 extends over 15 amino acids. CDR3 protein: CASRDSGRINNEQFF. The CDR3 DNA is TGTGCCAGCAGGGATAGCGGGAGGATCAACAATGAGCAGTTCTTC.

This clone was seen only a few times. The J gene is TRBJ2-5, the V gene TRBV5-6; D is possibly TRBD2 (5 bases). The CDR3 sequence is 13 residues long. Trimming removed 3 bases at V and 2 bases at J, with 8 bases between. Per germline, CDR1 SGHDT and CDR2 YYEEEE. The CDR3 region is CASSSTTQETQYF. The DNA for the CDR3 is TGTGCCAGCAGCTCGACTACTCAAGAGACCCAGTACTTC.

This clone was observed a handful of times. As DNA, the CDR3 is TGTGCCTGGAGTGTACTTCTAGCGGGAGGCACCGGGGAGCTGTTTTTT. This encodes CAWSVLLAGGTGELFF. The V and J genes are TRBV30 and TRBJ2-2, with 11 bases matching TRBD2. Germline assignment: CDR1 GTSNPN and CDR2 SVGIG (reference sequence). J was trimmed by 4 bases and V by 0 bases; bases with no gene match: 4. This CDR3 comprises 16 residues.

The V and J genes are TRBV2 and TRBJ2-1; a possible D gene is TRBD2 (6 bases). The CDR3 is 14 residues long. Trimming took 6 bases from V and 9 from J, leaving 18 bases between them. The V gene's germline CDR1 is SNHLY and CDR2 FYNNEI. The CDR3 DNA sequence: TGTGCCAGCAGAAGACGGGAGCAGCGAGGTGAGCAGTTCTTC. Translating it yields CASRRREQRGEQFF.

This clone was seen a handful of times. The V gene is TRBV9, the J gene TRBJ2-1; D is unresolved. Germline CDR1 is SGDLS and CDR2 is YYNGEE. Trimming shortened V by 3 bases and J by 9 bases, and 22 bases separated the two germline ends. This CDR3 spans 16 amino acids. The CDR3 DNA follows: TGTGCCAGCAGCGCCCTGAGTAGCCCCGAACCCAGTGAGCAGTTCTTC. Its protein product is CASSALSSPEPSEQFF.

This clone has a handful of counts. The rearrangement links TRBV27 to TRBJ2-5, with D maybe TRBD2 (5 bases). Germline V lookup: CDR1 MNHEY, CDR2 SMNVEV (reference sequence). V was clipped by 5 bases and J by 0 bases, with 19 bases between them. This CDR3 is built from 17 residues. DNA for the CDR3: TGTGCCAGCAGTCGCCGTCCGAGCGGAGTGTACCAAGAGACCCAGTACTTC. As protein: CASSRRPSGVYQETQYF.

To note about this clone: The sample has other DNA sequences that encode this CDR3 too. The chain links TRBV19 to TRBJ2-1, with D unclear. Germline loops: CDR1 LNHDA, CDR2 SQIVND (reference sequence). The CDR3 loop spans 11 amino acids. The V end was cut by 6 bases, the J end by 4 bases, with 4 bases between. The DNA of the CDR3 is TGTGCCAGTAGGGGATACAATGAGCAGTTCTTC. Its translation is CASRGYNEQFF.

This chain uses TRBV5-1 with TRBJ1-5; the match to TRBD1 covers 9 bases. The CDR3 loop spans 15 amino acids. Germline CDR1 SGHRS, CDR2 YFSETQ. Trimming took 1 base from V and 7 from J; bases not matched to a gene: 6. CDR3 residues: CASSLTGGLGQPQHF. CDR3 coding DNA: TGCGCCAGCAGCTTGACAGGGGGCTTGGGACAGCCCCAGCATTTT.